These 10 T cell receptor beta chains were all obtained from the same sample, sequenced in a study of shared clonotypes between healthy human individuals. TCRdb's table, derived via immunoSEQ multiplex PCR, lists solely in-frame clones and lacks some. The sample contains about 180,000 clones, 90% to 95% of which appear only once. The sample taken for sequencing was naive CD4+ T cells sorted from blood. Subset reported: CD45RA+ positively selected. Every receptor here comes from a woman under 40 in good health.

The chain employs TRBV23-1 and TRBJ2-7; no clear D gene. TRBV23-1 is known as an ORF, though its function is uncertain. Trimming pared 1 base from V and 3 bases from J, leaving 16 bases between. This CDR3 has 16 amino acids. CDR3 region: CASSQLYRRRRYEQYF. CDR3 coding DNA: TGCGCCAGCAGTCAATTATATAGACGGCGACGCTACGAGCAGTACTTC.

This chain joins TRBV7-9 and TRBJ2-3; 9 nucleotides align to TRBD2. This CDR3 contains 16 residues. V shed 1 base and J 5 bases; nucleotides not matched to a gene: 7. The germline CDR1 and CDR2 sequences are SEHNR and FQNEAQ (reference sequence). The CDR3, as DNA: TGTGCCAGCAGCTTAGGATTAGCGGGAGCAGGAGATACGCAGTATTTT. The encoded protein is CASSLGLAGAGDTQYF.

This sequence joins TRBV7-9 and TRBJ1-2; TRBD1 matches 12 bases. V lost 4 bases, J lost 4 bases, and 10 bases stayed unmatched. The CDR3 has 17 amino acids. CDR1 SEHNR and CDR2 FQNEAQ come from the germline V gene (reference sequence). CDR3 sequence: CASSSPGTGGAGYGYTF. In DNA, the CDR3 is TGTGCCAGCAGCTCGCCCGGGACAGGGGGCGCTGGCTATGGCTACACCTTC.

J is TRBJ2-5 and V is TRBV30; D might be TRBD1 or TRBD2, each matching 6 bases. The DNA end is a closer match to TRBJ2-7, so the J assignment may be wrong. The CDR3 runs 13 residues. The germline V gene encodes CDR1 GTSNPN and CDR2 SVGIG (reference sequence). CDR3 loop: CAWSKGGPYEQYF. The CDR3 coding sequence is TGTGCCTGGTCAAAGGGGGGTCCCTACGAGCAGTACTTC.

The chain is built from TRBV28 and TRBJ2-7, with TRBD2 matching over 7 bases. The ends lost 5 bases at V and 1 base at J; junction bases unmatched: 8. CDR1 is MDHEN and CDR2 is SYDVKM in the germline V gene. This CDR3 region has 15 residues. For the CDR3, the DNA is TGTGCCAGCAGTCAACAAAGCGGGGTTTCCTACGAGCAGTACTTC. It specifies CASSQQSGVSYEQYF.

This clone showed up just a few times. The chain has TRBV5-1 and TRBJ2-7; 8 nucleotides align to TRBD1. The CDR3 consists of 13 residues. The V gene end was trimmed by 5 bases and the J gene end by 2 bases; junction bases not matched to a gene: 3. Germline V gene lookup returns CDR1 SGHRS and CDR2 YFSETQ. Here the CDR3 reads CASRGTGAYEQYF. The CDR3 DNA reads TGCGCCAGCAGAGGGACAGGAGCCTACGAGCAGTACTTC.

This clone showed up just a few times. The rearrangement links TRBV27 to TRBJ2-7, with D perhaps TRBD2 (5 bases). The germline V gene encodes CDR1 MNHEY and CDR2 SMNVEV (reference sequence). The V and J ends lost 11 bases and 5 bases respectively, with 16 bases between them. The CDR3 covers 12 residues. The CDR3 DNA sequence: TGTGCCGGGGTGCGAGGGAAGGACGAGCAGTACTTC. Protein: CAGVRGKDEQYF.

V and J are TRBV11-2 and TRBJ2-5; TRBD1 matches at 8 bases. The J call may be mistaken, given a closer DNA end match to TRBJ2-7. CDR1 is SGHAT and CDR2 is FQNNGV in the germline V gene. The CDR3 loop spans 15 amino acids. The CDR3 nucleotides read TGTGCCAGCAGCTACGAGCAGGGGGCTTTGGGCGAGCAGTACTTC. It yields the protein CASSYEQGALGEQYF.

The chain combines TRBV6-5 with TRBJ1-3; D unresolved. The CDR3 consists of 13 residues. CDR1 MNHEY and CDR2 SVGAGI come from the germline V gene. The germline V and J ends were trimmed by 0 bases and 8 bases, with 8 bases remaining between them. The CDR3 reads CASSYSMRDTIYF. CDR3 in DNA: TGTGCCAGCAGTTACTCGATGCGGGACACCATATATTTT.

This clone was detected only once. V and J are TRBV28 and TRBJ2-1, with 11 bases identical to TRBD2. From germline, CDR1 is MDHEN and CDR2 SYDVKM. Trimming took 11 bases from V and 9 from J; bases not matched to a gene: 9. The CDR3 length is 13 residues. Here the CDR3 DNA reads TGTGCCCTAGGTAGCGGGAGGGGTTCTGAGCAGTTCTTC. Translated, it gives CALGSGRGSEQFF.